This TCR beta chain was found in a study of human T cells and chemical hapten exposure. Overall study findings and caveats: No alteration of TCRs above 1 in 1000 frequency was seen with DPC sensitization.

Time point indicated: patch test 3, about 24 weeks after DPC sensitization. Documented treatment: therapeutic diphenylcyclopropenone sensitization with weekly scalp DPC. This clonotype was detected many times. Its specificity is not known. There are 15 residues in the CDR3. J lost 1 base, V lost 6 bases, and 4 bases had no gene match. CDR1 SNHLY and CDR2 FYNNEI come from the germline V gene. TCRdb used MiXCR to reprocess the RACE reads, holding one entry per CDR3 protein. The sample consists of 55,000 to 80,000 distinct CDR3 sequences, more than 9.5% of them appearing once. Sequences were derived from whole blood, sampled in connection with sensitization to the hapten diphenylcyclopropenone (DPC). The chain has TRBV2 and TRBJ2-2; 8 nucleotides agree with TRBD2. The TCR originated in a woman aged 30 to 39 with alopecia areata. Some clones in this sample may be carry-over from other donors' samples. CDR3 nucleotides: TGTGCCAGCAGCCGGGGACTAGGGAACACCGGGGAGCTGTTTTTT. This translates into CASSRGLGNTGELFF.